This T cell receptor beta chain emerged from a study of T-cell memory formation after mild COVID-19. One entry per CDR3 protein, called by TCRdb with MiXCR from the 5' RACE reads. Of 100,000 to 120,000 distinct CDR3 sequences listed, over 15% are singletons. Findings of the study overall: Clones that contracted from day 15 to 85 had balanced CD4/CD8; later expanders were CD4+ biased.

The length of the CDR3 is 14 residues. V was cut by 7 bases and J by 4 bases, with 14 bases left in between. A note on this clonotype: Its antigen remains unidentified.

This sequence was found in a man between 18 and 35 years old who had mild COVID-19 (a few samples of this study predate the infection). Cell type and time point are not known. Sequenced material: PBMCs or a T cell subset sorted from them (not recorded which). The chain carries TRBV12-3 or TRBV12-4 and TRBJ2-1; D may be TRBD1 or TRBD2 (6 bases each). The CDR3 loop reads CASTHGGPYNEQFF. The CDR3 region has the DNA TGTGCCAGCACCCACGGGGGCCCTTACAATGAGCAGTTCTTC.